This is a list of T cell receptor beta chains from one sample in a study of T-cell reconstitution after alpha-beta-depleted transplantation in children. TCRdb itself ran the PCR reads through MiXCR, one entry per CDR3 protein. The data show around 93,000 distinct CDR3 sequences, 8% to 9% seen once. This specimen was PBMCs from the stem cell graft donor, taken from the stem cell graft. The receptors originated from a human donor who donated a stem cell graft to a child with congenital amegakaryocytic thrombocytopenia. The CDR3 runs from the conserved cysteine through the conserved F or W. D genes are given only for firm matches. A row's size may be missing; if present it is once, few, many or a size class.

CDR3 DNA: TGTGCCAGCAGCGCCCGACGGGGGAGCGAGCAGTACTTC; CDR3 protein: CASSARRGSEQYF; J gene: TRBJ2-7; V gene: TRBV9; clone size: many; D gene: NA
CDR3 DNA: TGTGCCAGCACCCGGGGACAGGGAGGAGAGACCCAGTACTTC; CDR3 protein: CASTRGQGGETQYF; J gene: TRBJ2-5; V gene: TRBV12-3/TRBV12-4; clone size: many; D gene: TRBD1
CDR3 DNA: TGCAGTGCTGGAGCACCCCCAGATACGCAGTATTTT; CDR3 protein: CSAGAPPDTQYF; J gene: TRBJ2-3; V gene: TRBV20-1; clone size: many; D gene: NA
CDR3 DNA: TGCGCCAGCAGCTTTGCGACGAACACAGATACGCAGTATTTT; CDR3 protein: CASSFATNTDTQYF; J gene: TRBJ2-3; V gene: TRBV5-1; clone size: many; D gene: NA
CDR3 DNA: TGCGCCAGCAGCCAAGTGTTCAGTAACCGTAACTATGGCTACACCTTC; CDR3 protein: CASSQVFSNRNYGYTF; J gene: TRBJ1-2; V gene: TRBV4-1; clone size: many; D gene: NA
CDR3 DNA: TGCGCCAGCAGCTTCGGACAGGGCGAGAGGACGCAGTATTTT; CDR3 protein: CASSFGQGERTQYF; J gene: TRBJ2-3; V gene: TRBV5-1; clone size: many; D gene: TRBD1
CDR3 DNA: TGTGCCAGCAGTCGTACTGCTCCAGCACATGAGCAGTTCTTC; CDR3 protein: CASSRTAPAHEQFF; J gene: TRBJ2-1; V gene: TRBV7-6; clone size: few; D gene: NA
CDR3 DNA: TGCAGTGCTAGGAATTCCGACAGCCGGGTGACTTTCTTT; CDR3 protein: CSARNSDSRVTFF; J gene: TRBJ1-1; V gene: TRBV20-1; clone size: many; D gene: NA
CDR3 DNA: TGCAGCGTTGAGCCAGGAGACACTGAAGCTTTCTTT; CDR3 protein: CSVEPGDTEAFF; J gene: TRBJ1-1; V gene: TRBV29-1; clone size: many; D gene: NA
CDR3 DNA: TGTGCCAGCACCCGACTAGCGACCCAAGGGGACATTCAGTACTTC; CDR3 protein: CASTRLATQGDIQYF; J gene: TRBJ2-4; V gene: TRBV12-3/TRBV12-4; clone size: many; D gene: TRBD2
CDR3 DNA: TGTGCCAGCAGCCCCCTGGGGGTCTTTGAGACCCAGTACTTC; CDR3 protein: CASSPLGVFETQYF; J gene: TRBJ2-5; V gene: TRBV7-8; clone size: NA; D gene: NA
CDR3 DNA: TGTGCCAGCAGCCACTACCCGGGGGCCCGGGATTCCGAGCAGTACTTC; CDR3 protein: CASSHYPGARDSEQYF; J gene: TRBJ2-7; V gene: TRBV3-1; clone size: many; D gene: NA
CDR3 DNA: TGTGCCAGCAGCCAACGGACTAGCGGGGACCAAGAGACCCAGTACTTC; CDR3 protein: CASSQRTSGDQETQYF; J gene: TRBJ2-5; V gene: TRBV21-1; clone size: many; D gene: NA
CDR3 DNA: TGTGCCAGCAGTTTAGGTTCAGGGCTTAACGGGGAGCTGTTTTTT; CDR3 protein: CASSLGSGLNGELFF; J gene: TRBJ2-2; V gene: TRBV12-3/TRBV12-4; clone size: NA; D gene: NA
CDR3 DNA: TGTGCCAGCAGCTTCACTAGCAGTACTGAGCAGTTCTTC; CDR3 protein: CASSFTSSTEQFF; J gene: TRBJ2-1; V gene: TRBV11-3; clone size: many; D gene: NA
CDR3 DNA: TGTGCCAGCAGTCCCACGGTAGCGGGGCCTACCTACAATGAGCAGTTCTTC; CDR3 protein: CASSPTVAGPTYNEQFF; J gene: TRBJ2-1; V gene: TRBV12-3/TRBV12-4; clone size: many; D gene: TRBD2
CDR3 DNA: TGTGCCAGCAGTTCGGACCGTGGGAATCAGCCCCAGCATTTT; CDR3 protein: CASSSDRGNQPQHF; J gene: TRBJ1-5; V gene: TRBV12-3/TRBV12-4; clone size: many; D gene: NA
CDR3 DNA: TGTGCCTGGACTAGGGCTAGCGGCAATTACAATGAGCAGTTCTTC; CDR3 protein: CAWTRASGNYNEQFF; J gene: TRBJ2-1; V gene: TRBV30; clone size: many; D gene: TRBD2
CDR3 DNA: TGTGCCACCAGTGATCCCCGGGCGGGGGCAGGGACAGATACGCAGTATTTT; CDR3 protein: CATSDPRAGAGTDTQYF; J gene: TRBJ2-3; V gene: TRBV24-1; clone size: many; D gene: NA
CDR3 DNA: TGTGCCAGCAGTGAGTCTAGCGGGGTAATGAATGAGCAGTTCTTC; CDR3 protein: CASSESSGVMNEQFF; J gene: TRBJ2-1; V gene: TRBV6-4; clone size: many; D gene: TRBD2
CDR3 DNA: TGTGCCAGCAGCTTTTGGGGGGATACGCAGTATTTT; CDR3 protein: CASSFWGDTQYF; J gene: TRBJ2-3; V gene: TRBV5-5; clone size: NA; D gene: NA
CDR3 DNA: TGCGACCTTCATCCGAGTGAGCAGTTCTTC; CDR3 protein: CDLHPSEQFF; J gene: TRBJ2-1; V gene: TRBV7-9; clone size: many; D gene: NA
CDR3 DNA: TGCGCCAGCAGCCTCACTGGTGACAATGAGCAGTTCTTC; CDR3 protein: CASSLTGDNEQFF; J gene: TRBJ2-1; V gene: TRBV5-1; clone size: many; D gene: NA
CDR3 DNA: TGTGCCACCAGCAGTAATTTACAGGGGGCTAATCAGCCCCAGCATTTT; CDR3 protein: CATSSNLQGANQPQHF; J gene: TRBJ1-5; V gene: TRBV15; clone size: many; D gene: TRBD1
CDR3 DNA: TGCAGTGCTCCGATGGGGGGCGTCGAGAATCAGTTCTTC; CDR3 protein: CSAPMGGVENQFF; J gene: TRBJ2-1; V gene: TRBV20-1; clone size: NA; D gene: NA
CDR3 DNA: TGTGCCAGCAGCTCCCCCAGGGGCAGGGTTTATGGCTACACCTTC; CDR3 protein: CASSSPRGRVYGYTF; J gene: TRBJ1-2; V gene: TRBV7-2; clone size: many; D gene: NA
CDR3 DNA: TGTGCCAGCAGCTTAGCCCGATTGGACTACGAGCAGTACTTC; CDR3 protein: CASSLARLDYEQYF; J gene: TRBJ2-7; V gene: TRBV11-2; clone size: many; D gene: NA
CDR3 DNA: TGCAGCGCCACCCAGGGATACAATGAGCAGTTCTTC; CDR3 protein: CSATQGYNEQFF; J gene: TRBJ2-1; V gene: TRBV29-1; clone size: many; D gene: NA
CDR3 DNA: TGCAGTGCGCTAGGTGGCGGGGGGGATCAAGAGACCCAGTACTTC; CDR3 protein: CSALGGGGDQETQYF; J gene: TRBJ2-5; V gene: TRBV20-1; clone size: many; D gene: TRBD2
CDR3 DNA: TGTGCCAGCAGCTTAGCGAGGGGGAGATTAAGCTCTGAAGCTTTCTTT; CDR3 protein: CASSLARGRLSSEAFF; J gene: TRBJ1-1; V gene: TRBV7-2; clone size: many; D gene: NA
CDR3 DNA: TGCGCCAGCAGCGCCGGGACAGGGACCTTGAACACTGAAGCTTTCTTT; CDR3 protein: CASSAGTGTLNTEAFF; J gene: TRBJ1-1; V gene: TRBV5-1; clone size: many; D gene: TRBD1
CDR3 DNA: TGCAGTGCTAGCGGGGCTACCGCCACAGATACGCAGTATTTT; CDR3 protein: CSASGATATDTQYF; J gene: TRBJ2-3; V gene: TRBV20-1; clone size: many; D gene: NA
CDR3 DNA: TGTGCCAGCAGCCCGACCTCCGATACGCAGTATTTT; CDR3 protein: CASSPTSDTQYF; J gene: TRBJ2-3; V gene: TRBV11-2; clone size: NA; D gene: NA
CDR3 DNA: TGTGCCAGCAGCCAATATGCCACAAGCTCCTACGAGCAGTACTTC; CDR3 protein: CASSQYATSSYEQYF; J gene: TRBJ2-7; V gene: TRBV3-1; clone size: many; D gene: NA
CDR3 DNA: TGTGCCAGCGGAACGGACTTTAATGAGCAGTTCTTC; CDR3 protein: CASGTDFNEQFF; J gene: TRBJ2-1; V gene: TRBV9; clone size: many; D gene: NA
CDR3 DNA: TGTGCCAGCAGCTTAGACGCGGGGACAGATACGCAGTATTTT; CDR3 protein: CASSLDAGTDTQYF; J gene: TRBJ2-3; V gene: TRBV7-2; clone size: many; D gene: NA
CDR3 DNA: TGTGCCAGCAGCCAAGATCCTTCTAGCGGGTACGAGCAGTACTTC; CDR3 protein: CASSQDPSSGYEQYF; J gene: TRBJ2-7; V gene: TRBV4-2; clone size: many; D gene: TRBD2
CDR3 DNA: TGTGCCAGCAGCTCACACTGGACGAGTCGGATGGAGACCCAGTACTTC; CDR3 protein: CASSSHWTSRMETQYF; J gene: TRBJ2-5; V gene: TRBV7-2; clone size: many; D gene: NA
CDR3 DNA: TGCGCCAGCAGCTTTGAGGCGGGACTAGCGGGTTATGAGCAGTTCTTC; CDR3 protein: CASSFEAGLAGYEQFF; J gene: TRBJ2-1; V gene: TRBV5-1; clone size: medium-sized; D gene: TRBD2
CDR3 DNA: TGCGCCAGCAGCCACCCTAGCGGGGCCGCCTACGAGCAGTACTTC; CDR3 protein: CASSHPSGAAYEQYF; J gene: TRBJ2-7; V gene: TRBV4-1; clone size: many; D gene: TRBD2
CDR3 DNA: TGCGCCAGCAGCTCACTAGCGGGAGGGTCTAGAATTAACAATGAGCAGTTCTTC; CDR3 protein: CASSSLAGGSRINNEQFF; J gene: TRBJ2-1; V gene: TRBV5-1; clone size: many; D gene: TRBD2
CDR3 DNA: TGCGCCAGCAGCCTAGATCGCAGCGATGAGCAGTTCTTC; CDR3 protein: CASSLDRSDEQFF; J gene: TRBJ2-1; V gene: TRBV5-1; clone size: many; D gene: NA
CDR3 DNA: TGCAGTGCTAGAGGCACAGGGGGGCCCGGGGAGCTGTTTTTT; CDR3 protein: CSARGTGGPGELFF; J gene: TRBJ2-2; V gene: TRBV20-1; clone size: NA; D gene: TRBD1
CDR3 DNA: TGTGCCAGCAGTTTAGACGGGAGGGCTTTCTACAATGAGCAGTTCTTC; CDR3 protein: CASSLDGRAFYNEQFF; J gene: TRBJ2-1; V gene: TRBV27; clone size: NA; D gene: TRBD2
CDR3 DNA: TGTGCCAGCAGCTTAGGGTATTACGGGACAGGGCTCGGCTATGGCTACACCTTC; CDR3 protein: CASSLGYYGTGLGYGYTF; J gene: TRBJ1-2; V gene: TRBV11-3; clone size: many; D gene: TRBD1
CDR3 DNA: TGTGCCAGTAGTTACGATCTAGCGGTAACCACAGATACGCAGTATTTT; CDR3 protein: CASSYDLAVTTDTQYF; J gene: TRBJ2-3; V gene: TRBV19; clone size: many; D gene: TRBD2
CDR3 DNA: TGTGCCAGCAGCCTACGGACACAGGTCTACTCCTACAATGAGCAGTTCTTC; CDR3 protein: CASSLRTQVYSYNEQFF; J gene: TRBJ2-1; V gene: TRBV7-9; clone size: many; D gene: NA
CDR3 DNA: TGCGCCAGCAGCGGCGGGGGGAACACAGATACGCAGTATTTT; CDR3 protein: CASSGGGNTDTQYF; J gene: TRBJ2-3; V gene: TRBV5-1; clone size: many; D gene: TRBD2
CDR3 DNA: TGCGCCAGCAGCCAGCGTGGTAGCGGGAGTGGTAATGAGCAGTTCTTC; CDR3 protein: CASSQRGSGSGNEQFF; J gene: TRBJ2-1; V gene: TRBV4-1; clone size: many; D gene: TRBD2
CDR3 DNA: TGTGCCAGCAGCCAAGGACTAGGCCCATCCACAGATACGCAGTATTTT; CDR3 protein: CASSQGLGPSTDTQYF; J gene: TRBJ2-3; V gene: TRBV3-1; clone size: NA; D gene: NA
CDR3 DNA: TGTGCCAGCATGGGGGCAGCTTCCTACGAGCAGTACTTC; CDR3 protein: CASMGAASYEQYF; J gene: TRBJ2-7; V gene: TRBV7-8; clone size: many; D gene: NA
CDR3 DNA: TGTGCCAGCAGCCCCTTAGCGGGGGGGCGAGCCAAAAACATTCAGTACTTC; CDR3 protein: CASSPLAGGRAKNIQYF; J gene: TRBJ2-4; V gene: TRBV11-2; clone size: few; D gene: TRBD2
CDR3 DNA: TGCAGTGCTAGAATCCTAGCGGGGAGCCTAGATACGCAGTATTTT; CDR3 protein: CSARILAGSLDTQYF; J gene: TRBJ2-3; V gene: TRBV20-1; clone size: many; D gene: TRBD2
CDR3 DNA: TGTGCCAGCAGGCAGGCCTCTGGAAACACCATATATTTT; CDR3 protein: CASRQASGNTIYF; J gene: TRBJ1-3; V gene: TRBV28; clone size: NA; D gene: NA
CDR3 DNA: TGTGCCAGCAGCTTCGGGGGACAGGGCACAGATACGCAGTATTTT; CDR3 protein: CASSFGGQGTDTQYF; J gene: TRBJ2-3; V gene: TRBV7-9; clone size: many; D gene: TRBD1
CDR3 DNA: TGTGCCATCAGTGAGTCGGGAGGCACCTCTGGAAACACCATATATTTT; CDR3 protein: CAISESGGTSGNTIYF; J gene: TRBJ1-3; V gene: TRBV10-3; clone size: many; D gene: NA
CDR3 DNA: TGTGCCAGCAGTTTAGGGGACAGGGGAGCTAATTCACCCCTCCACTTT; CDR3 protein: CASSLGDRGANSPLHF; J gene: TRBJ1-6; V gene: TRBV12-3/TRBV12-4; clone size: many; D gene: TRBD1